The 25 T cell receptor beta chains in this list originate from one sample, sequenced in a study of CD8 T cells in ankylosing spondylitis. TCRdb independently ran MiXCR on the 5' RACE reads; one entry per CDR3 protein. The sample comprises about 310,000 distinct CDR3 sequences, less than 25% of which are singletons, and roughly 3.6% rests with the top ten. Sample: blood, either unsorted or a sorted T cell fraction (not recorded which). The receptors shown here come from a female donor with ankylosing spondylitis or in good health (not recorded which).

J is TRBJ1-1 and V is TRBV29-1; the D is unclear. Trimming cost V 6 bases and J 3 bases, with 8 bases left between them. CDR1 is SQVTM, CDR2 ANQGSEA, per germline. This CDR3 region has 11 residues. The chain's CDR3 is CSVLGYTEAFF. In nucleotides, the CDR3 is TGCAGCGTATTGGGGTACACTGAAGCTTTCTTT.

The chain is built from TRBV6-1 and TRBJ2-3; 7 bases agree with TRBD2. Germline lookup yields CDR1 MNHNS and CDR2 SASEGT. The J segment lost 5 bases and the V segment lost 6 bases, leaving 5 bases of the junction unmatched. The CDR3 has 13 amino acids. The CDR3 bases are TGTGCCAGCAGGAGACTAGCCGGAGATACGCAGTATTTT. Its protein product is CASRRLAGDTQYF.

A few counts support this clonotype. This sequence joins TRBV5-1 and TRBJ2-1; 11 nucleotides match TRBD2. Germline CDR1 and CDR2: SGHRS and YFSETQ. The CDR3 runs 16 residues. V dropped 3 bases and J dropped 8; count of bases not matched to a gene: 10. CDR3 amino acids: CASSSISGRGNYEQFF. For the CDR3, the DNA is TGCGCCAGCAGCTCCATTAGCGGGAGGGGGAACTATGAGCAGTTCTTC.

The rearrangement links TRBV20-1 to TRBJ1-4; D remains unclear. The CDR3 is 12 residues long. Looked up from germline, CDR1 is DFQATT and CDR2 is SNEGSKA (reference sequence). Trimming left V 3 bases short and J 3 bases short, with 5 bases between. In DNA, the CDR3 is TGCAGTGCTAGGCACTCTAATGAAAAACTGTTTTTT. It is translated as CSARHSNEKLFF.

The chain joins TRBV5-1 to TRBJ2-1, with 12 bases lining up with TRBD2. V lost 4 bases to trimming and J lost 2 bases; unmatched junction nucleotides: 4. Germline V gene data show CDR1 as SGHRS and CDR2 as YFSETQ. This CDR3 spans 16 amino acids. The chain's CDR3 is CASSPGLAGPYNEQFF. CDR3 in DNA: TGCGCCAGCAGCCCGGGACTAGCGGGCCCCTACAATGAGCAGTTCTTC.

This clonotype has ten or more counts. The CDR3 coding sequence is TGCAGCGTTGTTCTAGGGAGCGAGCAGTACTTC. Its protein is CSVVLGSEQYF. J is TRBJ2-7 and V is TRBV29-1, with a tentative D call TRBD2 (5 bases). The CDR3 has 11 amino acids. Between the trimmed V and J ends, which lost 4 bases and 6 bases, there was a span of 10 bases. Germline V gene lookup returns CDR1 SQVTM and CDR2 ANQGSEA.

This clonotype has just a few counts. The V and J genes are TRBV6-5 and TRBJ1-1, with TRBD1 as a possible D gene (6 bases). Trimming stripped 2 bases from V and 11 bases from J, with 15 bases between. The V gene's germline CDR1 is MNHEY and CDR2 SVGAGI. The CDR3 has 13 amino acids. The CDR3 nucleotides are TGTGCCAGCAGTTACCAGGACCAGGGGAGGGCTTTCTTT. Amino acid sequence: CASSYQDQGRAFF.

The chain recombines TRBV20-1 with TRBJ2-1; 14 bases match TRBD2. With V trimmed by 3 bases and J by 4 bases, 11 bases remained unmatched. The CDR3 extends over 18 amino acids. CDR1 and CDR2 (germline): DFQATT, SNEGSKA (reference sequence). The CDR3 bases are TGCAGTGCTAGCGTCTGGACTAGCGGGAGGCCCACATACAATGAGCAGTTCTTC. Translation: CSASVWTSGRPTYNEQFF.

This clonotype was recorded many times. The chain couples TRBV27 to TRBJ2-3, with D perhaps TRBD1 (6 bases). The CDR3 loop spans 14 amino acids. V dropped 3 bases and J dropped 0 bases, with 7 bases sitting between them. Germline V lookup: CDR1 MNHEY, CDR2 SMNVEV (reference sequence). In DNA, the CDR3 is TGTGCCAGCAGTTTGGGACATAGCACAGATACGCAGTATTTT. This sequence encodes CASSLGHSTDTQYF.

The CDR3 is CASSLKPSSTATGELFF. In nucleotides, the CDR3 is TGTGCCAGCAGCTTAAAACCCAGCTCCACTGCCACCGGGGAGCTGTTTTTT. This chain links TRBV7-8 with TRBJ2-2; no definite D call. Germline lookup yields CDR1 SGHVS and CDR2 FQNEAQ. The CDR3 is made up of 17 amino acids. Deletions cut 2 bases from V and 4 bases from J, with 17 bases between.

A single count supports this clonotype. J is TRBJ2-2 and V is TRBV7-2; 8 bases line up with TRBD1. The V and J ends lost 5 bases and 7 bases, in that order; junction bases with no gene match: 6. The CDR3 spans 14 residues. Germline V CDR1 and CDR2: SGHTA, FQGNSA. The CDR3, as DNA: TGTGCCAGCAGCCGACAGGGGAGGATCGGGGAGCTGTTTTTT. Translating it yields CASSRQGRIGELFF.

This clonotype came up a few times. The chain is built from TRBV12-3 or TRBV12-4 and TRBJ2-3; no firm D call. With 5 bases removed from V and 14 bases from J, the gap between germline ends came to 17 bases. The CDR3 covers 12 residues. For the CDR3, the DNA is TGTGCCAGCAGTCTGACTGGACCACCTAGGTATTTT. The encoded protein is CASSLTGPPRYF.

This clonotype was counted once. V usage is TRBV30 and J usage is TRBJ2-1; 14 bases agree with TRBD2. This CDR3 spans 16 amino acids. Germline trimming cut 2 bases from V and 6 bases from J; bases unmatched to any gene: 6. Germline V gives CDR1 GTSNPN, CDR2 SVGIG (reference sequence). CDR3 bases: TGTGCCTGGAGTCCCAGGGGACTAGCGGGAGTCAATGAGCAGTTCTTC. Residues: CAWSPRGLAGVNEQFF.

This clonotype has only a few counts. The V and J genes are TRBV5-1 and TRBJ2-3, with 7 bases that match TRBD2. Germline CDR1 and CDR2: SGHRS and YFSETQ. The CDR3 runs 14 residues. With V trimmed by 6 bases and J by 4 bases, 8 bases remained unmatched. DNA for the CDR3: TGCGCCAGCAAGGTTCAGCGGGGTGCAGATACGCAGTATTTT. Residues: CASKVQRGADTQYF.

This clonotype has a handful of counts. This chain links TRBV4-3 with TRBJ2-1; 11 bases map to TRBD2. The J segment lost 3 bases and the V segment lost 4 bases, leaving 5 bases of the junction unmatched. Germline V gene data show CDR1 as LGHNA and CDR2 as YSLEER. CDR3 length: 16 amino acids. CDR3 sequence reads: CASSPGLAELYNEQFF. In DNA form, the CDR3 reads TGCGCCAGCAGCCCGGGACTAGCGGAGCTCTACAATGAGCAGTTCTTC.

Points on this clonotype: At one end, the junction sequence differs from germline, possibly due to a read error. The chain has TRBV5-1 and TRBJ2-1, with D perhaps matching TRBD1 (5 bases). This CDR3 has 16 amino acids. The germline V gene has CDR1 SGHRS and CDR2 YFSETQ. This chain's CDR3 is CASSLVGQGSFNEQFF. CDR3 DNA: TGCGCCAGCAGCTTGGTTGGGCAGGGCTCCTTCAATGAGCAGTTCTTC.

The chain joins TRBV24-1 to TRBJ2-7; TRBD1 matches at 7 bases. The CDR3 covers 15 residues. Germline CDR1 reads KGHDR; CDR2 reads SFDVKD. V lost 3 bases to trimming and J lost 1 base; unmatched junction nucleotides: 5. The DNA for the CDR3 is TGTGCCACCAGTGATCATCGGGACAGTTCCTACGAGCAGTACTTC. It specifies CATSDHRDSSYEQYF.

The chain recombines TRBV7-2 with TRBJ1-6; D gene unclear. Deletions cut 2 bases from V and 0 bases from J, with 8 bases between. The CDR3 has 16 amino acids. The germline CDR1 and CDR2 sequences are SGHTA and FQGNSA. CDR3 residues: CASSLSSSSYNSPLHF. Written as DNA, the CDR3 is TGTGCCAGCAGCTTATCGTCGAGCTCCTATAATTCACCCCTCCACTTT.

This clonotype was seen a handful of times. The V gene is TRBV20-1, the J gene TRBJ2-7; D may correspond to TRBD1 or TRBD2 (7 bases each). Germline V gives CDR1 DFQATT, CDR2 SNEGSKA (reference sequence). This CDR3 comprises 13 residues. The V and J ends lost 6 bases and 2 bases respectively, with 14 bases between them. Written as DNA, the CDR3 is TGCAGTGCAAACAGCGGGACAGCCTACGAGCAGTACTTC. Amino acid sequence: CSANSGTAYEQYF.

The table lists this clonotype with many counts. The chain links TRBV20-1 to TRBJ1-1, with D unresolved. The ends were cut back, 2 bases at V and 1 base at J, with 2 bases in the middle. Germline CDR1 is DFQATT and CDR2 is SNEGSKA (reference sequence). The CDR3 has 11 amino acids. In DNA form, the CDR3 reads TGCAGTGCTAGAAGGAACACTGAAGCTTTCTTT. Protein: CSARRNTEAFF.

This clonotype was observed a few times. V and J are TRBV29-1 and TRBJ1-2, with D unclear. V lost 3 bases and J lost 4, with 12 bases in between. The CDR3 consists of 13 residues. In germline, CDR1 is SQVTM, CDR2 ANQGSEA. DNA of the CDR3: TGCAGCGTTGATAGACGGGTCAGCTATGGCTACACCTTC. It encodes CSVDRRVSYGYTF.

V and J are TRBV20-1 and TRBJ2-5; no firm D call. The length of the CDR3 is 13 residues. Germline CDR1 is DFQATT and CDR2 is SNEGSKA (reference sequence). V shed 6 bases and J shed 4 bases, with 15 bases lying between them. The CDR3 DNA follows: TGCAGTGCCTCGGTGCACGAAGTAGAGACCCAGTACTTC. It encodes CSASVHEVETQYF.

This clonotype was seen at least ten times. The chain is built from TRBV20-1 and TRBJ2-7; TRBD2 is a possible D gene (5 bases). The CDR3 contains 14 residues. V was clipped by 3 bases and J by 4 bases, with 16 bases between them. Germline V gene data show CDR1 as DFQATT and CDR2 as SNEGSKA (reference sequence). In DNA, the CDR3 is TGCAGTGCTAGGACCGCGGAAGAGGGATACGAGCAGTACTTC. Encoded protein: CSARTAEEGYEQYF.

This clonotype has more than one count but fewer than ten. The chain carries TRBV7-6 and TRBJ1-1; no clear D. The V end lost 5 bases, the J end lost 5 bases, and 15 bases lay between the germline ends. The CDR3 runs to 14 residues. Germline loops: CDR1 SGHVS, CDR2 FNYEAQ. The CDR3 DNA reads TGTGCCAGCAGCCGCGACGTGGGGAATACTGAAGCTTTCTTT. This codes for CASSRDVGNTEAFF.

V usage is TRBV20-1 and J usage is TRBJ2-7; no definite D call. V was shortened by 1 base and J by 3 bases, with 7 bases between the two germline ends. This CDR3 is 12 amino acids long. Germline V gene sequence: CDR1 DFQATT, CDR2 SNEGSKA (reference sequence). The CDR3: CSARVDHYEQYF. The DNA for the CDR3 is TGCAGTGCTAGAGTGGACCACTACGAGCAGTACTTC.